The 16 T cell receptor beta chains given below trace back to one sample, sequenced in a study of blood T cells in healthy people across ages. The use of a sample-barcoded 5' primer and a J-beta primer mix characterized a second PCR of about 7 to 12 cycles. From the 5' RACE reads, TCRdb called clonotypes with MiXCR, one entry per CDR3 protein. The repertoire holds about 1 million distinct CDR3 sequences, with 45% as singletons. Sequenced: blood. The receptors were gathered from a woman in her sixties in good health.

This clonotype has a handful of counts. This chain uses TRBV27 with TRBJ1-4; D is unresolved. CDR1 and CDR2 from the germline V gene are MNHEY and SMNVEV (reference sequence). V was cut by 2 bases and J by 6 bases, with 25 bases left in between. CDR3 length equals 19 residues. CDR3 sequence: CASSLPFVHSDHDYEKLFF. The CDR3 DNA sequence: TGTGCCAGCAGTTTACCCTTCGTCCACAGCGATCATGATTATGAAAAACTGTTTTTT.

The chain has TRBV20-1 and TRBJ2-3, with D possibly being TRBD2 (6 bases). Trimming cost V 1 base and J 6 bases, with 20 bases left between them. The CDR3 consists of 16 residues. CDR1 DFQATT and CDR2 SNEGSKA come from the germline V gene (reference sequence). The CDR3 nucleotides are TGCAGTGCTAGAGTTCAACCGGGACTCATGCGGGATACGCAGTATTTT. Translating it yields CSARVQPGLMRDTQYF.

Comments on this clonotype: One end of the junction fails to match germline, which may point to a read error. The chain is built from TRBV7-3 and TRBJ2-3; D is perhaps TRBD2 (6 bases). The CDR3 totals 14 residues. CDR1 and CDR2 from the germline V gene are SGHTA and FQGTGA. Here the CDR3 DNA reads TGTGCCAGCAGCAGGGACTCATTCACAGATACGCAGAATTTT. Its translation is CASSRDSFTDTQNF.

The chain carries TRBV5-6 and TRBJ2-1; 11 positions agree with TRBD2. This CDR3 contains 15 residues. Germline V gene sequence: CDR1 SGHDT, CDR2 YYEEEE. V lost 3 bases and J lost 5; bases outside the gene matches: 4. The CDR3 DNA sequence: TGTGCCAGCAGCTGGGGACTAGCGGAACACAATGAGCAGTTCTTC. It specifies CASSWGLAEHNEQFF.

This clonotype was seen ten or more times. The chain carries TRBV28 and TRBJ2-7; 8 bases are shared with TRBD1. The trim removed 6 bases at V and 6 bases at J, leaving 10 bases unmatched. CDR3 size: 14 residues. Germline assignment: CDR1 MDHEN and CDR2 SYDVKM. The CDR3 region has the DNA TGTGCCAGCAGCCCACAGGGGGTAGGCTCCGAGCAGTACTTC. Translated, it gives CASSPQGVGSEQYF.

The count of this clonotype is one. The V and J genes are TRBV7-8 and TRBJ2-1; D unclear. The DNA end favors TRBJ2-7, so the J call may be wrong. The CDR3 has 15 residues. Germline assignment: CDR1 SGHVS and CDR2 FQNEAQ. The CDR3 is CASSLGVRSYNEQYF. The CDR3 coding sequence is TGTGCCAGCAGCTTAGGAGTACGCTCTTACAATGAGCAGTACTTC.

CDR3 residues: CASSFATSEETQYF. The CDR3 DNA is TGTGCCAGCAGTTTCGCGACTAGCGAAGAGACCCAGTACTTC. The gene calls are TRBV12-3 or TRBV12-4 and TRBJ2-5, with 8 bases matching TRBD2. J was trimmed by 3 bases and V by 3 bases; bases with no gene match: 3. The CDR3 spans 14 residues.

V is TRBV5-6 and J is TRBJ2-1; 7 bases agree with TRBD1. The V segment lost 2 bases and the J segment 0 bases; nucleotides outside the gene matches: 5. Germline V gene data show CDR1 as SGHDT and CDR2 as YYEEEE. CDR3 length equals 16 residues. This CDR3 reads CASSFVWDSSYNEQFF. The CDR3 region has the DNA TGTGCCAGCAGCTTTGTGTGGGACAGCTCCTACAATGAGCAGTTCTTC.

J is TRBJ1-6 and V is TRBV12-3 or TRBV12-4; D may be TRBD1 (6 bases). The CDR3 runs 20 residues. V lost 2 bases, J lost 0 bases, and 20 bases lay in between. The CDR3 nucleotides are TGTGCCAGCAGTTTATCCGCAGGGGCCCTCATTGACTCCTATAATTCACCCCTCCACTTT. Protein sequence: CASSLSAGALIDSYNSPLHF.

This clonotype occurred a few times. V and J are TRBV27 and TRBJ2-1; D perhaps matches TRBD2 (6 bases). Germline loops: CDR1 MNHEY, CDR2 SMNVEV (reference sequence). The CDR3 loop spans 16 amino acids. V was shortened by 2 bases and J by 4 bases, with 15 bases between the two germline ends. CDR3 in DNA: TGTGCCAGCAGTTTAGGGGGGATTCGAAATTACAATGAGCAGTTCTTC. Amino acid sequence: CASSLGGIRNYNEQFF.

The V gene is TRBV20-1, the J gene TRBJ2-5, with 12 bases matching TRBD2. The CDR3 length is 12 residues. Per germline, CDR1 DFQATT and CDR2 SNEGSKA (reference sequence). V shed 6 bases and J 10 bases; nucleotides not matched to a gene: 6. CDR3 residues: CSAPGLAGLQYF. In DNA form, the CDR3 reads TGCAGTGCCCCCGGACTAGCGGGACTCCAGTACTTC.

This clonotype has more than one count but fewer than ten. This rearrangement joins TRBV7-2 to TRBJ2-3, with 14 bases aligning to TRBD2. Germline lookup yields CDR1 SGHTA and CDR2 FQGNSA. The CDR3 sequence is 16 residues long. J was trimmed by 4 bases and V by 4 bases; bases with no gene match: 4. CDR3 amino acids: CASSSGTSGSSDTQYF. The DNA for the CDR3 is TGTGCCAGCAGCTCCGGGACTAGCGGGAGTTCAGATACGCAGTATTTT. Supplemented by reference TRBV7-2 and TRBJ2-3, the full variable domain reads GAGVSQSPSNKVTEKGKDVELRCDPISGHTALYWYRQSLGQGLEFLIYFQGNSAPDKSGLPSDRFSAERTGGSVSTLTIQRTQQEDSAVYLCASSSGTSGSSDTQYFGPGTRLTVL.

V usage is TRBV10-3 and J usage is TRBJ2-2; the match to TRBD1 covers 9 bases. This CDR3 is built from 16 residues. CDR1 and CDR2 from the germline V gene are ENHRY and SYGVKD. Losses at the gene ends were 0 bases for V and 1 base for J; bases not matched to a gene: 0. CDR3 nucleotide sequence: TGTGCCATCAGTGAGTCGGGACAGGGGAACACCGGGGAGCTGTTTTTT. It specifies CAISESGQGNTGELFF.

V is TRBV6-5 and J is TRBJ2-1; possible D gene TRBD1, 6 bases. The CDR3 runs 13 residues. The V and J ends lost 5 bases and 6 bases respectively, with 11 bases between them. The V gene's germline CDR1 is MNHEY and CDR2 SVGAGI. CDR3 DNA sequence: TGTGCCAGCAGTGCCTTACAGGGCAATGAGCAGTTCTTC. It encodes CASSALQGNEQFF.

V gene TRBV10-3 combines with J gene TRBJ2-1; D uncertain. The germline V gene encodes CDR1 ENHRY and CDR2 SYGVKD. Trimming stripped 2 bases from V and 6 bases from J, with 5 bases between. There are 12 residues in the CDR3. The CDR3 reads CAISEQVNEQFF. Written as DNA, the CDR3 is TGTGCCATCAGTGAGCAGGTCAATGAGCAGTTCTTC.

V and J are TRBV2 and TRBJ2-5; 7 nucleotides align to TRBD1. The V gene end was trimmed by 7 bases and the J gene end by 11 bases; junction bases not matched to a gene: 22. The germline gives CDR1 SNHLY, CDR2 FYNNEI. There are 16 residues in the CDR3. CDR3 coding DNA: TGTGCCAGCAAATCACTGAGGGACAGCCTCTCTGCGGAGCAGTACTTC. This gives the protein CASKSLRDSLSAEQYF.